This T cell receptor (beta chain) is drawn from a study of OX40 agonist ivuxolimab in advanced cancers. Study-wide context: Patients in dose escalation had liver, melanoma, kidney or head and neck cancers.

The sample holds one count of this clone. The protocol was immunoSEQ multiplex PCR, while the TCRdb copy is restricted to in-frame clones and leaves out a portion. The table includes fewer than 100,000 clones, 89% detected once. This CDR3 is built from 16 residues. Germline V lookup: CDR1 MDHEN, CDR2 SYDVKM. Losses at the gene ends were 4 bases for V and 8 bases for J; bases not matched to a gene: 6. V and J are TRBV28 and TRBJ2-1; 15 bases are shared with TRBD2. Sequenced material: CD4+ or CD8+ T cells sorted from blood, taken in a trial of the OX40 agonist ivuxolimab. This sequence was found in an adult with an advanced solid tumor such as melanoma, head and neck, liver or kidney cancer. CDR3 sequence reads: CASSSPGLAGGDEQFF. CDR3 nucleotide sequence: TGTGCCAGCAGTTCCCCCGGACTAGCGGGAGGGGATGAGCAGTTCTTC.